Below, 3 T cell receptor beta chains from the same sample are listed, as sequenced in a study of T cells in Graves' hyperthyroidism and ophthalmopathy. The investigators amplified TCR beta CDR3 regions from RNA transcripts. The TCR CDR3 first-round RT-PCR relied on the HTBI primer set. TCRdb passed the multiplex PCR reads through MiXCR, listing each CDR3 protein once. Here the sample spans 500,000 to 650,000 distinct CDR3 sequences, just under 20% being singletons. Input material: blood. These TCRs come from a man aged 35 to 55 with Graves' ophthalmopathy.

This sequence joins TRBV19 and TRBJ2-2, with TRBD2 matching over 9 bases. V was clipped by 8 bases and J by 4 bases; unmatched bases: 5. The germline gives CDR1 LNHDA, CDR2 SQIVND (reference sequence). CDR3 length equals 14 residues. CDR3 DNA: TGTGCCAGTCGCGGGAGGGCCGGCACCGGGGAGCTGTTTTTT. Its protein product is CASRGRAGTGELFF.

The chain has TRBV6-5 and TRBJ2-7, with 8 positions matching TRBD1. This CDR3 comprises 15 residues. Germline V gene data show CDR1 as MNHEY and CDR2 as SVGAGI. V shed 1 base, J shed 7 bases, and the junction held 9 bases outside the gene matches. The CDR3 loop is CASSYLPGQEVEQYF. The CDR3 region has the DNA TGTGCCAGCAGTTACTTACCGGGACAGGAAGTAGAGCAGTACTTC.

On this clonotype: A much larger clone lies one base from this, so it may be a read error. The genes are TRBV28 and TRBJ2-7; D ambiguous. The germline gives CDR1 MDHEN, CDR2 SYDVKM. The CDR3 spans 11 residues. The CDR3: CASANSYGQYF. DNA for the CDR3: TGTGCCAGCGCCAACTCCTACGGGCAGTACTTC.